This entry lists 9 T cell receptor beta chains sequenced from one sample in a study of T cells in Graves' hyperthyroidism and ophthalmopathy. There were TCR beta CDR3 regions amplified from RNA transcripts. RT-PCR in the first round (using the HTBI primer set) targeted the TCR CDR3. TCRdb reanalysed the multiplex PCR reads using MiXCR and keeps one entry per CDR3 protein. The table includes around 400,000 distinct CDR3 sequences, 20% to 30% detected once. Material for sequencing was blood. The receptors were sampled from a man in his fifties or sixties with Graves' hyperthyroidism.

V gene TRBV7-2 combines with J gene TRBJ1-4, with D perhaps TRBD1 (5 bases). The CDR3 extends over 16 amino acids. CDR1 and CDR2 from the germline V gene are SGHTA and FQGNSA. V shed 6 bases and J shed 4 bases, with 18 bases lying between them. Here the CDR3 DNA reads TGTGCCAGCAGACAATCCCACCGGGACTATAATGAAAAACTGTTTTTT. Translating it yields CASRQSHRDYNEKLFF.

The DNA for the CDR3 is TGTGCCAGCAGCTTAGATAATATGAGGGACCGGAGGGGGTATTACAATGAGCAGTTCTTC. Protein product: CASSLDNMRDRRGYYNEQFF. The V gene is TRBV7-9, the J gene TRBJ2-1; D tentatively fits TRBD1 or TRBD2 (6 bases each). CDR3 length: 20 residues. V was cut by 1 base and J by 4 bases, with 26 bases left in between. The germline V gene encodes CDR1 SEHNR and CDR2 FQNEAQ (reference sequence).

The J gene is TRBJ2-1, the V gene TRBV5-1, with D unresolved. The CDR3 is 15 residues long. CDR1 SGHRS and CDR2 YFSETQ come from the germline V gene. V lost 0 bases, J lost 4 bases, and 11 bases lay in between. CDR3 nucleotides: TGCGCCAGCAGCTTGGCCGTCGGTAGTTACAATGAGCAGTTCTTC. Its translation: CASSLAVGSYNEQFF.

The CDR3 loop reads CASSLAPTGWGYTF. The DNA for the CDR3 is TGTGCCAGCAGCTTAGCTCCGACCGGCTGGGGCTACACCTTC. V gene TRBV7-2 combines with J gene TRBJ1-2, with unresolved D. Germline assignment: CDR1 SGHTA and CDR2 FQGNSA. CDR3 length: 14 amino acids. V was shortened by 0 bases and J by 8 bases, with 13 bases between the two germline ends. The whole variable domain, filled in from reference TRBV7-2 and TRBJ1-2, reads GAGVSQSPSNKVTEKGKDVELRCDPISGHTALYWYRQSLGQGLEFLIYFQGNSAPDKSGLPSDRFSAERTGGSVSTLTIQRTQQEDSAVYLCASSLAPTGWGYTFGSGTRLTVV.

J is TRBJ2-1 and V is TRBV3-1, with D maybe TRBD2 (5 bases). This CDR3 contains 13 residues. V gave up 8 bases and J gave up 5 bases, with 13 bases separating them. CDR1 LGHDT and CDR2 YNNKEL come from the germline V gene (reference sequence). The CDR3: CASRGEWDNEQFF. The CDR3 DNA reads TGTGCCAGCCGGGGAGAGTGGGACAATGAGCAGTTCTTC.

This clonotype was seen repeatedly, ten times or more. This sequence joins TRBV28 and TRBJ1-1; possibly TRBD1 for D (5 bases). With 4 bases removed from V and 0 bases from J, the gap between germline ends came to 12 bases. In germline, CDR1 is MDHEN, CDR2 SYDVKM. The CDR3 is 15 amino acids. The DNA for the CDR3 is TGTGCCAGCAGTTGGGGACGTAATATGAACACTGAAGCTTTCTTT. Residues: CASSWGRNMNTEAFF.

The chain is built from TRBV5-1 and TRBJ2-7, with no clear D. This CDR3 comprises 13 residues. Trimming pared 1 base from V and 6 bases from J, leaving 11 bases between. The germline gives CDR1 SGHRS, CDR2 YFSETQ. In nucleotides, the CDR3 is TGCGCCAGCAGCTTGCGAGCGCAAGGCGAGCAGTACTTC. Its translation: CASSLRAQGEQYF.

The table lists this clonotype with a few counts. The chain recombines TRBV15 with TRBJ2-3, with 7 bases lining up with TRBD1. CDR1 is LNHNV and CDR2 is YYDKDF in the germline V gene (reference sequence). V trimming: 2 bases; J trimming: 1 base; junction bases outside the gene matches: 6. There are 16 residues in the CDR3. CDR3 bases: TGTGCCACCAGCAGAAGAACGGGACAGCGCACAGATACGCAGTATTTT. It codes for CATSRRTGQRTDTQYF.

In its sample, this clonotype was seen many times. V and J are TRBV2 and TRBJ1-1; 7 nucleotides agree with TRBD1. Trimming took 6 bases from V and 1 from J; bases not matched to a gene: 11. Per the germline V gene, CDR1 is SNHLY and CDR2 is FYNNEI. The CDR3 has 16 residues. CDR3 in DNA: TGTGCCAGCAGCCGGGACAGAAATAGTAGGAACACTGAAGCTTTCTTT. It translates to CASSRDRNSRNTEAFF.